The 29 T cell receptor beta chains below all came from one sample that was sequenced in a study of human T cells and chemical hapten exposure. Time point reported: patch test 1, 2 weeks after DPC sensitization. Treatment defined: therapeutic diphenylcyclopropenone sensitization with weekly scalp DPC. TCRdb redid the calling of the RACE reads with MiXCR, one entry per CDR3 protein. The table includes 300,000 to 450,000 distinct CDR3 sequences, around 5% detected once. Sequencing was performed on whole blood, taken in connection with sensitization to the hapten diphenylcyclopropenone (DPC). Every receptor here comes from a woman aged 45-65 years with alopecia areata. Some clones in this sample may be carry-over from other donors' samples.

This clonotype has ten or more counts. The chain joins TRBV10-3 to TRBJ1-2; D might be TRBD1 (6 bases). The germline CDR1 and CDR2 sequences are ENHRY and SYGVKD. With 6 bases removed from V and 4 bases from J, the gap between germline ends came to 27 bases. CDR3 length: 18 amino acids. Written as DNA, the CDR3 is TGTGCCATCAGATTGGACAGCTCCGGCACTACTACCCTCTATGGCTACACCTTC. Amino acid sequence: CAIRLDSSGTTTLYGYTF.

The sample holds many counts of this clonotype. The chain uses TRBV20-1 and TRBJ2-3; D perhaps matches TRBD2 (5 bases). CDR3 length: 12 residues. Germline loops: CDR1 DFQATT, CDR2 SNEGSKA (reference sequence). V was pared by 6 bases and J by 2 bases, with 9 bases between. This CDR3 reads CSAEGLTDTQYF. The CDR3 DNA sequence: TGCAGTGCCGAGGGCCTCACAGATACGCAGTATTTT.

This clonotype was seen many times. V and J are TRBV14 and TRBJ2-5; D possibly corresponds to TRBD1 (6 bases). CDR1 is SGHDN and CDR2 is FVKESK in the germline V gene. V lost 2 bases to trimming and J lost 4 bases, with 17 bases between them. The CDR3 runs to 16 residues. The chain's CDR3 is CASSQRGQGKGETQYF. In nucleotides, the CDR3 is TGTGCCAGCAGCCAAAGAGGCCAGGGGAAAGGAGAGACCCAGTACTTC.

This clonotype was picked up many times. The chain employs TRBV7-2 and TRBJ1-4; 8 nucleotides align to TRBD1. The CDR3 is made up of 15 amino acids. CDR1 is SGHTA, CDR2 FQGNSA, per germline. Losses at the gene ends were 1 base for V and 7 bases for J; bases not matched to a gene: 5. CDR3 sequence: CASSLGDRFGEKLFF. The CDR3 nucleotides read TGTGCCAGCAGCTTAGGGGACAGGTTCGGTGAAAAACTGTTTTTT.

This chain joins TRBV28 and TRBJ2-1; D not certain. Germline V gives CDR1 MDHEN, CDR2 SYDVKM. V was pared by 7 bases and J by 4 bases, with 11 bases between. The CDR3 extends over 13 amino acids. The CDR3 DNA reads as TGTGCCAGCACTCCTGCAGCATACAATGAGCAGTTCTTC. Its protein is CASTPAAYNEQFF.

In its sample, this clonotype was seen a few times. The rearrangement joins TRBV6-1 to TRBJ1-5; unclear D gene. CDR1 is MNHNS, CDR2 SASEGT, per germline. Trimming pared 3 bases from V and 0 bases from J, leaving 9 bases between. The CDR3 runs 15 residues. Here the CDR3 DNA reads TGTGCCAGCAGTGACTGGGATTATAGCAATCAGCCCCAGCATTTT. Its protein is CASSDWDYSNQPQHF.

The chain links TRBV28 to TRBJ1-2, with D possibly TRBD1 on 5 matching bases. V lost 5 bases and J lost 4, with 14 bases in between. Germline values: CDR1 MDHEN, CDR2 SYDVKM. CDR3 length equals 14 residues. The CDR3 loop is CASSPQGGVYGYTF. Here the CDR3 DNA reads TGTGCCAGCAGTCCTCAGGGCGGTGTCTATGGCTACACCTTC.

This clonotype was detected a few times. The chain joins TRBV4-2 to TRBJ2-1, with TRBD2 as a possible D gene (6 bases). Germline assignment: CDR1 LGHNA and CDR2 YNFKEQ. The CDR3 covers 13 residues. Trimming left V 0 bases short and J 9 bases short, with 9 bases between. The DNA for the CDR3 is TGTGCCAGCAGCCAAGAAGAGGGAGGTGAGCAGTTCTTC. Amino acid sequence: CASSQEEGGEQFF.

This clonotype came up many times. For the CDR3, the DNA is TGTGTCTCTGGGGTCAGGAACACTGAAGCTTTCTTT. Residues: CVSGVRNTEAFF. J is TRBJ1-1 and V is TRBV6-1; D uncertain. Germline assignment: CDR1 MNHNS and CDR2 SASEGT. This CDR3 is built from 12 residues.

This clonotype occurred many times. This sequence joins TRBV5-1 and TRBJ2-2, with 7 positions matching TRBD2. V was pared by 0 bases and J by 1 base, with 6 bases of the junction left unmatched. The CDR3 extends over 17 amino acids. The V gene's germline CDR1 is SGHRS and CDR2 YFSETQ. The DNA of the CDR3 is TGCGCCAGCAGCTTGGAAACGGGGGGTTTGAACACCGGGGAGCTGTTTTTT. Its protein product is CASSLETGGLNTGELFF.

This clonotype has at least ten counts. The CDR3 region is CASSSTSGSLRSYNEQFF. CDR3 DNA sequence: TGTGCCAGCAGTTCAACTAGCGGGAGTCTAAGGTCCTACAATGAGCAGTTCTTC. This chain links TRBV27 with TRBJ2-1; 11 nucleotides match TRBD2. The junction had 9 bases not matched to a gene; V was cut back by 4 bases and J by 1 base. Germline V CDR1 and CDR2: MNHEY, SMNVEV (reference sequence). CDR3 length: 18 amino acids.

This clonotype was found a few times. CDR3 nucleotide sequence: TGCGCCAGCAGCTTGCAGGGGGCCTACAATGAGCAGTTCTTC. Its protein product is CASSLQGAYNEQFF. The chain has TRBV5-1 and TRBJ2-1, with TRBD1 identical over 7 bases. Trimming removed 1 base from V and 2 bases from J; junction bases left unmatched: 0. Germline-derived CDR1 and CDR2 are SGHRS and YFSETQ. The CDR3 spans 14 residues.

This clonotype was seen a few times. CDR3 bases: TGTGCCACCAGCGGGAGACAGGATAGCAATCAGCCCCAGCATTTT. Protein: CATSGRQDSNQPQHF. The chain couples TRBV15 to TRBJ1-5; possibly TRBD1 for D (6 bases). CDR3 length: 15 amino acids. V was pared by 5 bases and J by 0 bases, with 11 bases between. Germline V lookup: CDR1 LNHNV, CDR2 YYDKDF (reference sequence).

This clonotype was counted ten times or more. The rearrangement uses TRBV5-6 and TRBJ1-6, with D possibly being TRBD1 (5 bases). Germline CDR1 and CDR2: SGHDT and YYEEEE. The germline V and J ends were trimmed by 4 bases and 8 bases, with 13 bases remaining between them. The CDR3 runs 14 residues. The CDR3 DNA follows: TGTGCCAGCAGCCGGGGACGCGGGGATTCACCCCTCCACTTT. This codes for CASSRGRGDSPLHF.

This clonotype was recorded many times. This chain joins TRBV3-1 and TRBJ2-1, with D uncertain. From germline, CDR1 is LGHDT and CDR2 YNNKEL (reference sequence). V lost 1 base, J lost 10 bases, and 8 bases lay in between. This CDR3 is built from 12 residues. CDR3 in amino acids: CASSQGTREQFF. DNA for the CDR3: TGTGCCAGCAGCCAAGGAACGAGGGAGCAGTTCTTC.

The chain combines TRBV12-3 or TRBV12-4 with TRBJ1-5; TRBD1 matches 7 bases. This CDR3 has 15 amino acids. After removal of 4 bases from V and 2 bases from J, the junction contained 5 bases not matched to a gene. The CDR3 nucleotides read TGTGCCAGCAGTTATAGTGGACAGGGCAATCAGCCCCAGCATTTT. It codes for CASSYSGQGNQPQHF.

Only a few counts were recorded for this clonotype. CDR3 nucleotide sequence: TGCGCCAGCAGCCAAGATGGAGGGCGGTACAATGAGCAGTTCTTC. Its protein is CASSQDGGRYNEQFF. This chain links TRBV4-3 with TRBJ2-1; D possibly corresponds to TRBD2 (6 bases). The CDR3 spans 15 residues. V gave up 0 bases and J gave up 4 bases, with 10 bases separating them. Germline V gene data show CDR1 as LGHNA and CDR2 as YSLEER.

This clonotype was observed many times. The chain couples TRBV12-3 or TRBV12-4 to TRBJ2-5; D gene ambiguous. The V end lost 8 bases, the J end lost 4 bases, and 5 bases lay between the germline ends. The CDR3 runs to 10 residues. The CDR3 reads CASGPETQYF. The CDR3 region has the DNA TGTGCCAGCGGCCCAGAGACCCAGTACTTC.

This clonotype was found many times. The CDR3 loop reads CASSLTPTNNQPQHF. The CDR3 DNA reads TGTGCCAGCAGTCTGACTCCTACCAACAATCAGCCCCAGCATTTT. The chain carries TRBV6-1 and TRBJ1-5, with D unresolved. Trimming pared 5 bases from V and 3 bases from J, leaving 14 bases between. The CDR3 contains 15 residues. Germline V lookup: CDR1 MNHNS, CDR2 SASEGT.

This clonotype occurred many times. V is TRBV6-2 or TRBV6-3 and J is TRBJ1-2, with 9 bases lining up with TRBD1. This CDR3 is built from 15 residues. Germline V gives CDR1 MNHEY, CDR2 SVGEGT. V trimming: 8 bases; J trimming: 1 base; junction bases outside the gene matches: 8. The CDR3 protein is CASYDGTGNNYGYTF. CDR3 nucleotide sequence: TGTGCCAGCTATGACGGGACAGGGAATAACTATGGCTACACCTTC.

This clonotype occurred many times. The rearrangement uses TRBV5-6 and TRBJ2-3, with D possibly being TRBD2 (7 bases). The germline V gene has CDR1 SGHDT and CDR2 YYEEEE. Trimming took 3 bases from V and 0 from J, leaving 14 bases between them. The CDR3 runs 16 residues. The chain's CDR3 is CASSSSGGGSTDTQYF. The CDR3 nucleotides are TGTGCCAGCAGCTCCTCTGGCGGGGGCAGCACAGATACGCAGTATTTT.

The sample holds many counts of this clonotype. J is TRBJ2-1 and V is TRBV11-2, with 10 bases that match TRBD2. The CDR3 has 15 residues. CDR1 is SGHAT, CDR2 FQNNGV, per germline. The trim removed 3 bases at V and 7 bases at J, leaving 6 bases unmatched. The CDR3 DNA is TGTGCCAGCAGCTTGGGGGCTAGCGGGAGAAATGAGCAGTTCTTC. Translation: CASSLGASGRNEQFF.

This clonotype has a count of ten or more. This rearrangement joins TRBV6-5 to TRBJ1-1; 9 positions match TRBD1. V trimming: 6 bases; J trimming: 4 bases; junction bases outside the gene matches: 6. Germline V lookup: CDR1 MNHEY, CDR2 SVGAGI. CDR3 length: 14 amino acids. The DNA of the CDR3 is TGTGCCAGCAGGTACAGGGGGCTGGGCACTGAAGCTTTCTTT. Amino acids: CASRYRGLGTEAFF.

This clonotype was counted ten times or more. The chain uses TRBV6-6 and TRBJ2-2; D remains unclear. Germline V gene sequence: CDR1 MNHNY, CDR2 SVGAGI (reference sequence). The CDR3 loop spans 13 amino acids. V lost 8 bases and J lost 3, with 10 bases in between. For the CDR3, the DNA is TGTGCCAGCCGGTACTACGACACCGGGGAGCTGTTTTTT. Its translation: CASRYYDTGELFF.

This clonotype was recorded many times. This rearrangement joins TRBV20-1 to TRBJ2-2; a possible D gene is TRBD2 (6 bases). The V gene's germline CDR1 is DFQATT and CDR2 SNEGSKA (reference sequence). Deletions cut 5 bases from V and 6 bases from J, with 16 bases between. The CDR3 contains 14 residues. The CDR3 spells CSASIPGGAGELFF. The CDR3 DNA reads TGCAGTGCTTCTATCCCCGGGGGAGCCGGGGAGCTGTTTTTT.

CDR3 DNA sequence: TGTGCCATCAGTGAGTTCGATTTACCCTACGAGCAGTACTTC. Encoded protein: CAISEFDLPYEQYF. V usage is TRBV10-3 and J usage is TRBJ2-7; D is uncertain. Trimming stripped 1 base from V and 2 bases from J, with 9 bases between. The CDR3 contains 14 residues. The germline CDR1 and CDR2 sequences are ENHRY and SYGVKD.

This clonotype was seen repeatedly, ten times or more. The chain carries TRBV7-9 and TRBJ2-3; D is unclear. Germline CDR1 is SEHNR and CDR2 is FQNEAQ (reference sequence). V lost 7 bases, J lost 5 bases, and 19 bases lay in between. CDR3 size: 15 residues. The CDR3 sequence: CASTGPTVGGDTQYF. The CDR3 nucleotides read TGTGCCAGCACCGGTCCTACGGTGGGCGGAGATACGCAGTATTTT.

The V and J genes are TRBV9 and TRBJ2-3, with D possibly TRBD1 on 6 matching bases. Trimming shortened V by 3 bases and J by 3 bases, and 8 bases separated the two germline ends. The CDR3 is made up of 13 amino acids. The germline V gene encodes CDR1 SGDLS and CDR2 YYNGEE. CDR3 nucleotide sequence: TGTGCCAGCAGCGAGGGGGATACAGATACGCAGTATTTT. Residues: CASSEGDTDTQYF. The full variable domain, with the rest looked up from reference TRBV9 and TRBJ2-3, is DSGVTQTPKHLITATGQRVTLRCSPRSGDLSVYWYQQSLDQGLQFLIQYYNGEERAKGNILERFSAQQFPDLHSELNLSSLELGDSALYFCASSEGDTDTQYFGPGTRLTVL.

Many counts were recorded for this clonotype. CDR3 DNA sequence: TGTGCCAGCAGCCAAGATAGGGAGGTAGTTACGCAGTATTTT. Protein sequence: CASSQDREVVTQYF. The chain has TRBV3-1 and TRBJ2-3, with D possibly being TRBD2 (6 bases). The CDR3 spans 14 residues. CDR1 is LGHDT and CDR2 is YNNKEL in the germline V gene (reference sequence). Trimming stripped 0 bases from V and 8 bases from J, with 12 bases between.